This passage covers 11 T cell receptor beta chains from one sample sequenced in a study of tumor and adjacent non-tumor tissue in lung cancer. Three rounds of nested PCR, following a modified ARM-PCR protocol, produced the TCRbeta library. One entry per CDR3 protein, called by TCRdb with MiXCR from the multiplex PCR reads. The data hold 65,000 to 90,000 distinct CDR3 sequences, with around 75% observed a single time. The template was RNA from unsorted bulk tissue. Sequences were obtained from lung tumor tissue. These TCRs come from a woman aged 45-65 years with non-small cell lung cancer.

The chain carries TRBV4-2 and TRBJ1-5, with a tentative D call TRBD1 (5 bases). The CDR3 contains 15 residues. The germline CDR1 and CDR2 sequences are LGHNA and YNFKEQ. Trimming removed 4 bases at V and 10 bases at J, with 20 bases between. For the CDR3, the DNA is TGTGCCAGCAGCCGATCTACAAGGGGCGGTCACCCCCAGCATTTT. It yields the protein CASSRSTRGGHPQHF.

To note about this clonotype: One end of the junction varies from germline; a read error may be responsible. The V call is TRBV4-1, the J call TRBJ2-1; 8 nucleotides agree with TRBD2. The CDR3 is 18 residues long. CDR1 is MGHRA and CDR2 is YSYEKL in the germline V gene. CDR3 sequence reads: CASSQEYPPAGGTNEQLF. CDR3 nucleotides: TGCGCCAGCAGCCAAGAATACCCCCCGGCGGGAGGAACTAATGAGCAGTTGTTC.

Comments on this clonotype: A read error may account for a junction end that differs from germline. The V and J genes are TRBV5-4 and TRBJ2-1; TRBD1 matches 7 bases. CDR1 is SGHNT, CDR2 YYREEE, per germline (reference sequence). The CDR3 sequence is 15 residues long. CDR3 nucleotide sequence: TGTGCCAGCAGCTTGGAGGGACAGAGGGCACTTGAGCGGTTCTTC. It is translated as CASSLEGQRALERFF.

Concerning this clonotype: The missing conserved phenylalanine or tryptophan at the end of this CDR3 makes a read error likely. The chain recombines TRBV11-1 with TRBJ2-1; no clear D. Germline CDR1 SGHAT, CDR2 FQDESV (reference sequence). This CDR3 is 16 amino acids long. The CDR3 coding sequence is TGCGCCAGCAGCTCAAGCCTATCCAGTTCATACAATGAGCAGTTCTTA. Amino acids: CASSSSLSSSYNEQFL.

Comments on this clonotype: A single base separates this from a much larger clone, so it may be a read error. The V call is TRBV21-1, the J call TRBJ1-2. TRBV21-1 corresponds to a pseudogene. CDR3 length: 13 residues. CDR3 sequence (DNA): TGTGCCAGCAGCCAAACGACCAACTATGGCTACACCTTC. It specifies CASSQTTNYGYTF.

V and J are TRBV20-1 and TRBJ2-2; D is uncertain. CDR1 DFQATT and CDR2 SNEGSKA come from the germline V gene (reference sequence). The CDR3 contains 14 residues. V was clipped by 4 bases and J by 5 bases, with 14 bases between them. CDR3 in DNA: TGCAGTGCTAATCCCAGTAGCCGGACCGGGGAGCTGTTTTTT. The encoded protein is CSANPSSRTGELFF.

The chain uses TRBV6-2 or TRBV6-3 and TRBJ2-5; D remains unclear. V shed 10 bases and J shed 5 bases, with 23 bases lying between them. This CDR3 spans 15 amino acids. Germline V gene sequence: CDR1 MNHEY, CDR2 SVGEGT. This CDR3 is CATETLTRPWETQYF. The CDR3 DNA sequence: TGTGCCACTGAGACCCTTACCCGACCCTGGGAGACCCAGTACTTC.

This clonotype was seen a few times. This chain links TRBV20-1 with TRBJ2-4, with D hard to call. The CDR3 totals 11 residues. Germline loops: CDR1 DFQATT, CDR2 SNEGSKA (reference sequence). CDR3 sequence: CSIRAKRIQYF. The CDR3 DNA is TGCTCTATAAGGGCCAAAAGGATTCAGTACTTC.

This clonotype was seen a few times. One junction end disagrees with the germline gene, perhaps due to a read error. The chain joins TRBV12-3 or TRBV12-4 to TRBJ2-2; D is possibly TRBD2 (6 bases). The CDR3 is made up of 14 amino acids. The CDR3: CASSPGLNTGGLFF. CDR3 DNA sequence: TGTGCCAGCTCCCCGGGGCTGAACACCGGGGGGCTGTTTTTT.

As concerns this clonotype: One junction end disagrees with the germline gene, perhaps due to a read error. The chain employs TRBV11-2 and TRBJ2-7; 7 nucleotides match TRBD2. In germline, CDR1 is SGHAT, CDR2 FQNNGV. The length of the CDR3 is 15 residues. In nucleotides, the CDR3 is TGTGCCAGCAGCTTAAAAGGGACTAAGTCCTACGAGCAGTATTTC. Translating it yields CASSLKGTKSYEQYF.

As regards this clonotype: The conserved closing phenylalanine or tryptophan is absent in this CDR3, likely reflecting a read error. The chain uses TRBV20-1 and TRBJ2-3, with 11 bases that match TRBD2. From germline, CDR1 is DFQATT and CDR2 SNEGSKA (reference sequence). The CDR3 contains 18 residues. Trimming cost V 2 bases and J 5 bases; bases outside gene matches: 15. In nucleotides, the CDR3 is TGCAGTGCTAGACATGCGAAACGACTAGCGGGAAGAATAGATACGCAGTATTTA. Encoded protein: CSARHAKRLAGRIDTQYL.